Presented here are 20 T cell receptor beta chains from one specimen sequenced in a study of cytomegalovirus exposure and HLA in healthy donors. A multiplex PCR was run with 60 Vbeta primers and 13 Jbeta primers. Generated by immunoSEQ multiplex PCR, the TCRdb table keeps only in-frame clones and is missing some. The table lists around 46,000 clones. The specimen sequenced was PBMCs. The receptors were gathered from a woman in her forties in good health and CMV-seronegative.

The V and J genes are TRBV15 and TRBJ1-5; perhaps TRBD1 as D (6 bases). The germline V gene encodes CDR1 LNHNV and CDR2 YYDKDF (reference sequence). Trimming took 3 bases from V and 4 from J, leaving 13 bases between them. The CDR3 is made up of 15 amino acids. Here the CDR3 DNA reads TGTGCCACCAGCAGTGGAGACAGGCAGAATCAGCCCCAGCATTTT. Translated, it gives CATSSGDRQNQPQHF.

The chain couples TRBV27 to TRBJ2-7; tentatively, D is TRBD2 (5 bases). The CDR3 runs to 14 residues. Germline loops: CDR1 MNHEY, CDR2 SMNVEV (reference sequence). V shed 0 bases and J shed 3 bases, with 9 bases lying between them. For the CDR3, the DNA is TGTGCCAGCAGTTTATCATCGGGGAACTACGAGCAGTACTTC. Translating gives CASSLSSGNYEQYF.

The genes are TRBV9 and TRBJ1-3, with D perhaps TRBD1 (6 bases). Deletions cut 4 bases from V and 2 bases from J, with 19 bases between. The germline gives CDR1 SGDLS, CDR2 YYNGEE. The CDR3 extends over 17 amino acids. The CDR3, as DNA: TGTGCCAGCAGCTCCACTAAGACAGGCATAACTGGAAACACCATATATTTT. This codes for CASSSTKTGITGNTIYF.

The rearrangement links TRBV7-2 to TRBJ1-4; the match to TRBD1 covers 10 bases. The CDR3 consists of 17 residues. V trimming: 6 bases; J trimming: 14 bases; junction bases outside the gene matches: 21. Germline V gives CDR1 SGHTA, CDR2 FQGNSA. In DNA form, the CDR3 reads TGTGCCAGCAGTATCCACGCTCCGGGACAGGGGCAGGGTAAGCTGTTTTTT. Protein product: CASSIHAPGQGQGKLFF.

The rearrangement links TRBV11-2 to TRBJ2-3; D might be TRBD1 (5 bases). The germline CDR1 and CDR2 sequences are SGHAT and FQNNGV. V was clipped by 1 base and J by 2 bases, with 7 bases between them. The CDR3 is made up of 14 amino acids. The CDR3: CASSLVGDTDTQYF. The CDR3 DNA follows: TGTGCCAGCAGCTTAGTAGGGGACACAGATACGCAGTATTTT.

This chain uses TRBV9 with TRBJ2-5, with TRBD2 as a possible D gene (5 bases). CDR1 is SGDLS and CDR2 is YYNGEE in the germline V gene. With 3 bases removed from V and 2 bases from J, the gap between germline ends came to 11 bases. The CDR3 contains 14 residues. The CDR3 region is CASSESSGQETQYF. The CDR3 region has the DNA TGTGCCAGCAGCGAGTCAAGCGGACAAGAGACCCAGTACTTC.

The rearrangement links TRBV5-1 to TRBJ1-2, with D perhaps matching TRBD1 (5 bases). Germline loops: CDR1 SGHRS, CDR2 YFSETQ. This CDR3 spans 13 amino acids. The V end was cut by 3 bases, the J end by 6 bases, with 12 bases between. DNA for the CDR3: TGCGCCAGCAGCTGGACCAGGGCGGATGGCTACACCTTC. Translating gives CASSWTRADGYTF.

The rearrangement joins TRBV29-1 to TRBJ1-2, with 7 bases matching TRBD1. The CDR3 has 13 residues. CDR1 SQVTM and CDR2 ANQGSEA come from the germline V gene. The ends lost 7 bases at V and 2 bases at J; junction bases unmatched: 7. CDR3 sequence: CSGRQGSNYGYTF. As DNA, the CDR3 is TGCAGCGGCCGACAGGGTTCGAACTATGGCTACACCTTC. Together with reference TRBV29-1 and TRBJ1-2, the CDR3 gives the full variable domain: SAVISQKPSRDICQRGTSLTIQCQVDSQVTMMFWYRQQPGQSLTLIATANQGSEATYESGFVIDKFPISRPNLTFSTLTVSNMSPEDSSIYLCSGRQGSNYGYTFGSGTRLTVV.

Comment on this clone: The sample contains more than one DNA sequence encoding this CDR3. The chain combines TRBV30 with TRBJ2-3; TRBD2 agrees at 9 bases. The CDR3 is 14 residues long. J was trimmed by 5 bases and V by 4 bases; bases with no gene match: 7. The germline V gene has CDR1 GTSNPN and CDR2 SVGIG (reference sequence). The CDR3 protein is CAWTPAGGGDTQYF. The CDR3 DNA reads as TGTGCCTGGACCCCAGCGGGGGGAGGAGATACGCAGTATTTT.

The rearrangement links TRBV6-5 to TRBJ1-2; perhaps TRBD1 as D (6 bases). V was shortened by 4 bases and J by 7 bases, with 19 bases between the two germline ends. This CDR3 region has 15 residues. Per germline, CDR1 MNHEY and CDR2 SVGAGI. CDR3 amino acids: CASSSPGGGKVGYTF. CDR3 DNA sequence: TGTGCCAGCAGTTCCCCGGGGGGGGGCAAGGTTGGCTACACCTTC.

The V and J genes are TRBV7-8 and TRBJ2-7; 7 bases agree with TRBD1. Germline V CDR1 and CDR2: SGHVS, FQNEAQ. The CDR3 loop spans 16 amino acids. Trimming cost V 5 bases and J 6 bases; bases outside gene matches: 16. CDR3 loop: CASSPLGTVDPFEQYF. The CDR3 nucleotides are TGTGCCAGCAGCCCCCTGGGGACAGTTGACCCCTTCGAGCAGTACTTC.

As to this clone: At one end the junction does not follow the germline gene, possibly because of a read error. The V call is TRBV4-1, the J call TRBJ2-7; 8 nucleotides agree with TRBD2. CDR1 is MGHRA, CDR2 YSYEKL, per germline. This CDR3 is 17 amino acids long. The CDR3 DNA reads TGCGCCAGCAGCCAAGATCGAACCGGGAGGGAATTGGGTGAGCAGAACTTC. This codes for CASSQDRTGRELGEQNF.

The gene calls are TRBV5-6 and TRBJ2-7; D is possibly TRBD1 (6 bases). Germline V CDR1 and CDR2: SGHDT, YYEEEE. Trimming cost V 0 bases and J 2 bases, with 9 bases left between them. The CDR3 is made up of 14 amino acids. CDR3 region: CASSLVDRTYEQYF. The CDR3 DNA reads TGTGCCAGCAGCTTGGTGGACAGAACCTACGAGCAGTACTTC.

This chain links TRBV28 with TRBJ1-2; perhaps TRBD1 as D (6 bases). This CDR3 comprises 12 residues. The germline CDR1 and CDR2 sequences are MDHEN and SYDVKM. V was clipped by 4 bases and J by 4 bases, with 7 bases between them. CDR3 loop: CASSSGVYGYTF. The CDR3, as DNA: TGTGCCAGCAGTTCAGGGGTCTATGGCTACACCTTC.

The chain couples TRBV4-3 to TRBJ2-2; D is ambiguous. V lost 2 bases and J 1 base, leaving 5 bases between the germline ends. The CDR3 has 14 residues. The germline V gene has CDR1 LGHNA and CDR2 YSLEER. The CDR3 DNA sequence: TGCGCCAGCAGCCAATTAATGAACACCGGGGAGCTGTTTTTT. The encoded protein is CASSQLMNTGELFF.

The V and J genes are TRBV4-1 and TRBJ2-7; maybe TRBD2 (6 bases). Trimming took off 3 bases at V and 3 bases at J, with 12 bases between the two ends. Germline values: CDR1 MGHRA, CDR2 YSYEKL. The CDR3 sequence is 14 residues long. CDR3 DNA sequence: TGCGCCAGCAGCCATAGGCGGGATCTCTACGAGCAGTACTTC. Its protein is CASSHRRDLYEQYF.

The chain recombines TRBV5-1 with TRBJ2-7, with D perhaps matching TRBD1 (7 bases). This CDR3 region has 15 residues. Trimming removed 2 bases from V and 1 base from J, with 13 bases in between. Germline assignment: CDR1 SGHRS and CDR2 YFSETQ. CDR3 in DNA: TGCGCCAGCAGCTTCAGGGGGGCGGTGTCCTACGAGCAGTACTTC. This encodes CASSFRGAVSYEQYF.

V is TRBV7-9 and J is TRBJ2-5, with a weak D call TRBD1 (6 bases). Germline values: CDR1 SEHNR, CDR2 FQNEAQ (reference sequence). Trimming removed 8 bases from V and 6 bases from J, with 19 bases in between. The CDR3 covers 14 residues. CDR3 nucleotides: TGTGCCAGCGCCCCGGCATGGGGGCGGCAGACCCAGTACTTC. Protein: CASAPAWGRQTQYF.

The CDR3 loop reads CASSPITPADTQYF. CDR3 in DNA: TGCGCCAGCAGCCCGATTACTCCGGCAGATACGCAGTATTTT. The chain joins TRBV4-1 to TRBJ2-3; D gene ambiguous. Trimming pared 4 bases from V and 4 bases from J, leaving 12 bases between. Germline-derived CDR1 and CDR2 are MGHRA and YSYEKL. CDR3 size: 14 residues.

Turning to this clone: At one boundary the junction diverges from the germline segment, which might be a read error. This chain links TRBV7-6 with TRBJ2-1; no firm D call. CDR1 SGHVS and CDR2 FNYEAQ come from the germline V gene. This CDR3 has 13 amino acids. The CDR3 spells CASSSTVYSEQFF. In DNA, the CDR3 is TGTGCCAGCAGCTCGACCGTCTACAGTGAGCAGTTCTTC.